The next 24 T cell receptor beta chains were all read from a single sample in a study of shared clonotypes between healthy human individuals. The protocol was immunoSEQ multiplex PCR, while the TCRdb copy is restricted to in-frame clones and leaves out a portion. The table lists millions of clones, approximately 92% of them singletons. Source material: naive CD4+ T cells sorted from blood. Regarding subset: CD45RA+ positively selected. Receptor source: a young man in good health.

The rearrangement joins TRBV11-2 to TRBJ2-7; TRBD2 agrees at 9 bases. Germline V CDR1 and CDR2: SGHAT, FQNNGV. Unmatched junction bases numbered 7, after V lost 5 bases and J lost 2 bases. The CDR3 contains 15 residues. The CDR3 sequence is CASSPTAGGTYEQYF. In DNA form, the CDR3 reads TGTGCCAGCAGCCCCACGGCGGGAGGGACCTACGAGCAGTACTTC. The variable domain in full, with the rest retrieved from reference TRBV11-2 and TRBJ2-7, is EAGVAQSPRYKIIEKRQSVAFWCNPISGHATLYWYQQILGQGPKLLIQFQNNGVVDDSQLPKDRFSAERLKGVDSTLKIQPAKLEDSAVYLCASSPTAGGTYEQYFGPGTRLTVT.

The chain links TRBV30 to TRBJ1-4; 7 bases map to TRBD1. From germline, CDR1 is GTSNPN and CDR2 SVGIG (reference sequence). CDR3 size: 15 residues. The J segment lost 8 bases and the V segment lost 8 bases, leaving 17 bases of the junction unmatched. In nucleotides, the CDR3 is TGTGCCGCAAAACTGATAGGGGGCATCGGGGAAAAACTGTTTTTT. Its translation is CAAKLIGGIGEKLFF.

As regards this clone: The same CDR3 also results from other DNA sequences found in this sample. The chain employs TRBV5-1 and TRBJ2-3; D may be TRBD1 or TRBD2 (5 bases each). Trimming pared 0 bases from V and 1 base from J, leaving 9 bases between. Germline assignment: CDR1 SGHRS and CDR2 YFSETQ. The CDR3 runs 15 residues. The CDR3 bases are TGCGCCAGCAGCTTGGACGGGGCCGGCACAGATACGCAGTATTTT. It translates to CASSLDGAGTDTQYF.

This chain uses TRBV19 with TRBJ2-5, with 7 nucleotides matching TRBD2. V gave up 6 bases and J gave up 4 bases; unmatched junction bases: 11. CDR3 length: 15 amino acids. Germline CDR1 reads LNHDA; CDR2 reads SQIVND (reference sequence). The CDR3 nucleotides read TGTGCCAGTAGAGGGAGGGCGGGAAAAGGAGAGACCCAGTACTTC. Translated, it gives CASRGRAGKGETQYF.

The chain combines TRBV5-6 with TRBJ2-7; possibly TRBD1 for D (6 bases). V was cut by 0 bases and J by 5 bases, with 12 bases left in between. The CDR3 is 14 amino acids. Germline V gives CDR1 SGHDT, CDR2 YYEEEE. CDR3 nucleotide sequence: TGTGCCAGCAGCTTGGCTGGGGGCCGGGACGAGCAGTACTTC. This gives the protein CASSLAGGRDEQYF. Supplemented by reference TRBV5-6 and TRBJ2-7, the full variable domain reads DAGVTQSPTHLIKTRGQQVTLRCSPKSGHDTVSWYQQALGQGPQFIFQYYEEEERQRGNFPDRFSGHQFPNYSSELNVNALLLGDSALYLCASSLAGGRDEQYFGPGTRLTVT.

The chain links TRBV30 to TRBJ1-6; D ambiguous. Trimming removed 0 bases from V and 4 bases from J, with 10 bases in between. Germline values: CDR1 GTSNPN, CDR2 SVGIG (reference sequence). The CDR3 runs 15 residues. CDR3 region: CAWSVLTGYNSPLHF. The CDR3 bases are TGTGCCTGGAGTGTTTTGACGGGATATAATTCACCCCTCCACTTT.

As to this clone: The sample holds other DNA sequences that translate to the same CDR3. The chain joins TRBV5-1 to TRBJ1-1, with a tentative D call TRBD1 (5 bases). This CDR3 spans 13 amino acids. Between the trimmed V and J ends, which lost 3 bases and 2 bases, there was a span of 8 bases. Germline assignment: CDR1 SGHRS and CDR2 YFSETQ. The CDR3: CASSSQGNTEAFF. In DNA form, the CDR3 reads TGCGCCAGCAGCTCCCAGGGAAACACTGAAGCTTTCTTT.

The chain is built from TRBV7-2 and TRBJ2-5; possible D gene TRBD1, 6 bases. The CDR3 spans 13 residues. Trimming cost V 5 bases and J 2 bases, with 9 bases left between them. Germline-derived CDR1 and CDR2 are SGHTA and FQGNSA. As DNA, the CDR3 is TGTGCCAGCAGCGCCAGGGGACAAGAGACCCAGTACTTC. As protein: CASSARGQETQYF.

The V gene is TRBV5-4, the J gene TRBJ1-2, with TRBD1 matching 7 bases. This CDR3 comprises 13 residues. Germline V lookup: CDR1 SGHNT, CDR2 YYREEE (reference sequence). Trimming took 5 bases from V and 3 from J; bases not matched to a gene: 4. The CDR3 bases are TGTGCCAGCAGTTGGCAGGGGGACTATGGCTACACCTTC. It translates to CASSWQGDYGYTF.

The chain employs TRBV9 and TRBJ2-3; D may be TRBD2 (6 bases). The CDR3 totals 15 residues. V was shortened by 0 bases and J by 4 bases, with 12 bases between the two germline ends. CDR1 SGDLS and CDR2 YYNGEE come from the germline V gene. CDR3 amino acids: CASSVDRGSPDTQYF. In DNA, the CDR3 is TGTGCCAGCAGCGTAGATCGGGGGAGCCCAGATACGCAGTATTTT.

The chain combines TRBV5-4 with TRBJ1-2, with TRBD1 matching over 8 bases. V shed 6 bases and J 4 bases; nucleotides not matched to a gene: 5. Germline CDR1 SGHNT, CDR2 YYREEE (reference sequence). This CDR3 spans 13 amino acids. CDR3 coding DNA: TGTGCCAGCAACACAGGGGGGATCTATGGCTACACCTTC. Amino acids: CASNTGGIYGYTF.

This clone appeared a single time. The chain is built from TRBV19 and TRBJ2-7; D is unclear. V was pared by 1 base and J by 2 bases, with 9 bases between. The CDR3 sequence is 14 residues long. Germline V CDR1 and CDR2: LNHDA, SQIVND (reference sequence). This CDR3 is CASSIGGPAYEQYF. In DNA, the CDR3 is TGTGCCAGTAGTATAGGAGGCCCAGCCTACGAGCAGTACTTC.

This clone was picked up one time. This chain connects TRBV7-2 to TRBJ2-2; 8 bases agree with TRBD2. V was pared by 2 bases and J by 6 bases, with 5 bases of the junction left unmatched. This CDR3 is built from 15 residues. Germline CDR1 is SGHTA and CDR2 is FQGNSA. The CDR3 region is CASSLLRGGPGELFF. CDR3 in DNA: TGTGCCAGCAGCTTATTACGGGGGGGCCCCGGGGAGCTGTTTTTT.

The genes are TRBV19 and TRBJ1-1, with D perhaps TRBD1 (5 bases). The CDR3 is 13 amino acids. V was clipped by 1 base and J by 4 bases, with 7 bases between them. Germline V gives CDR1 LNHDA, CDR2 SQIVND (reference sequence). This chain's CDR3 is CASSIVDSTEAFF. The CDR3 bases are TGTGCCAGTAGTATAGTTGACAGCACTGAAGCTTTCTTT.

This chain links TRBV15 with TRBJ2-3; TRBD2 agrees at 8 bases. The V gene end was trimmed by 5 bases and the J gene end by 4 bases; junction bases not matched to a gene: 5. The length of the CDR3 is 14 residues. CDR1 LNHNV and CDR2 YYDKDF come from the germline V gene (reference sequence). For the CDR3, the DNA is TGTGCCACCAGCCTTGGTAGCGGGGCAGATACGCAGTATTTT. It encodes CATSLGSGADTQYF.

Points on this clone: Since a much larger clone is just one base distant, this may be a read error. Other nucleotide sequences from this sample produce the same CDR3. The chain recombines TRBV18 with TRBJ2-3; no clear D gene. The germline V gene encodes CDR1 KGHSH and CDR2 LQKENI. The CDR3 runs to 13 residues. V was pared by 2 bases and J by 1 base, with 4 bases between. The CDR3 spells CASSPAGTDTQYF. CDR3 coding DNA: TGTGCCAGCTCACCAGCGGGCACAGATACGCAGTATTTT.

This clone was observed a handful of times. The chain joins TRBV10-3 to TRBJ1-5, with D possibly being TRBD1 (5 bases). V dropped 9 bases and J dropped 5 bases, with 11 bases sitting between them. The CDR3 extends over 12 amino acids. The germline V gene has CDR1 ENHRY and CDR2 SYGVKD. CDR3 DNA: TGTGCCATTCATGGGACCGATCAGCCCCAGCATTTT. Translating gives CAIHGTDQPQHF.

The chain combines TRBV10-3 with TRBJ2-1; 12 positions agree with TRBD2. V lost 6 bases, J lost 8 bases, and 17 bases stayed unmatched. CDR1 is ENHRY and CDR2 is SYGVKD in the germline V gene. The CDR3 is 18 amino acids. In DNA, the CDR3 is TGTGCCATCAGACCAACTAGCGGGGGGCCCCAGGGGGAGGATGAGCAGTTCTTC. Translating gives CAIRPTSGGPQGEDEQFF.

This clone was recorded only once. Other DNA sequences of this sample code for an identical CDR3. The chain has TRBV6-6 and TRBJ1-1; D is ambiguous. The CDR3 loop spans 13 amino acids. Germline V gives CDR1 MNHNY, CDR2 SVGAGI (reference sequence). V was trimmed by 2 bases and J by 4 bases, leaving 8 bases between them. The CDR3 region is CASSYGVGTEAFF. In DNA, the CDR3 is TGTGCCAGCAGTTACGGGGTTGGCACTGAAGCTTTCTTT.

The rearrangement joins TRBV27 to TRBJ1-2; D is possibly TRBD1 (5 bases). CDR1 is MNHEY and CDR2 is SMNVEV in the germline V gene (reference sequence). CDR3 length: 14 residues. Trimming took off 4 bases at V and 5 bases at J, with 14 bases between the two ends. The CDR3 reads CASSSRRGAYGYTF. CDR3 DNA: TGTGCCAGCAGTTCTAGAAGAGGGGCATATGGCTACACCTTC.

The DNA of the CDR3 is TGTGCCAGCAAGGTGGGGAGTTACAATGAGCAGTTCTTC. It encodes CASKVGSYNEQFF. The chain joins TRBV6-5 to TRBJ2-1; tentatively, D is TRBD2 (5 bases). CDR1 MNHEY and CDR2 SVGAGI come from the germline V gene. The CDR3 covers 13 residues. The V gene lost 7 bases and the J gene lost 4 bases, with 11 bases spanning the gap.

The V and J genes are TRBV27 and TRBJ2-1; D remains ambiguous. Deletions cut 8 bases from V and 0 bases from J, with 14 bases between. Per germline, CDR1 MNHEY and CDR2 SMNVEV (reference sequence). This CDR3 region has 15 residues. CDR3 sequence (DNA): TGTGCCAGCTCCAAGGGCGCGAGCTCCTACAATGAGCAGTTCTTC. Amino acids: CASSKGASSYNEQFF.

The CDR3 sequence: CASSPRGATNEKLFF. The CDR3 DNA follows: TGCGCCAGCAGCCCCCGAGGGGCCACTAATGAAAAACTGTTTTTT. V usage is TRBV5-1 and J usage is TRBJ1-4; D may be TRBD1 (5 bases). The CDR3 is 15 amino acids. The V gene lost 4 bases and the J gene lost 2 bases, with 12 bases spanning the gap. The germline V gene has CDR1 SGHRS and CDR2 YFSETQ. Full variable domain (outside the CDR3, taken from reference TRBV5-1 and TRBJ1-4): KAGVTQTPRYLIKTRGQQVTLSCSPISGHRSVSWYQQTPGQGLQFLFEYFSETQRNKGNFPGRFSGRQFSNSRSEMNVSTLELGDSALYLCASSPRGATNEKLFFGSGTQLSVL.

The chain links TRBV6-1 to TRBJ1-5; D is undetermined. CDR3 length: 13 amino acids. Looked up from germline, CDR1 is MNHNS and CDR2 is SASEGT. Trimming stripped 4 bases from V and 4 bases from J, with 8 bases between. Here the CDR3 DNA reads TGTGCCAGCAGTGTCCAAGTGAATCAGCCCCAGCATTTT. Its protein is CASSVQVNQPQHF.